A single sample gave rise to the 14 T cell receptor beta chains below, sequenced in a study of cytotoxic CD8 clonotypes in ibrutinib-treated CLL. The table came from immunoSEQ multiplex PCR; TCRdb's copy has only in-frame clones and leaves some out. The sample holds over 120,000 clones, 70% to 80% seen once. The starting material was PBMCs, obtained after 12 months of ibrutinib treatment. Every receptor here comes from a human donor with chronic lymphocytic leukemia.

Only a few counts were recorded for this clone. V gene TRBV6-1 combines with J gene TRBJ2-7, with a possible D match to TRBD2 (6 bases). Trimming took off 6 bases at V and 4 bases at J, with 7 bases between the two ends. The CDR3 is 11 amino acids. Germline CDR1 MNHNS, CDR2 SASEGT. For the CDR3, the DNA is TGTGCCAGCAGGGAGGGGTACGAGCAGTACTTC. Translation gives CASREGYEQYF.

This rearrangement joins TRBV2 to TRBJ2-7; D not certain. This CDR3 is 15 amino acids long. Germline CDR1 reads SNHLY; CDR2 reads FYNNEI. Trimming left V 3 bases short and J 2 bases short, with 14 bases between. The CDR3 sequence: CASSDQNVGPYEQYF. The DNA of the CDR3 is TGTGCCAGCAGTGATCAGAATGTCGGACCCTACGAGCAGTACTTC. Filled out from reference TRBV2 and TRBJ2-7, the complete variable domain reads EPEVTQTPSHQVTQMGQEVILRCVPISNHLYFYWYRQILGQKVEFLVSFYNNEISEKSEIFDDQFSVERPDGSNFTLKIRSTKLEDSAMYFCASSDQNVGPYEQYFGPGTRLTVT.

The J gene is TRBJ2-7, the V gene TRBV4-1, with TRBD2 as a possible D gene (6 bases). Trimming pared 4 bases from V and 0 bases from J, leaving 10 bases between. CDR1 and CDR2 from the germline V gene are MGHRA and YSYEKL. The CDR3 is 14 residues long. The CDR3 sequence is CASSLRSGSYEQYF. The DNA of the CDR3 is TGCGCCAGCAGCCTGCGTAGCGGCTCCTACGAGCAGTACTTC.

This clone has just one count. The rearrangement uses TRBV9 and TRBJ2-7; 11 bases agree with TRBD2. The trim removed 4 bases at V and 2 bases at J, leaving 8 bases unmatched. Germline-derived CDR1 and CDR2 are SGDLS and YYNGEE. This CDR3 spans 16 amino acids. This chain's CDR3 is CASSPSTSGSAYEQYF. The DNA of the CDR3 is TGTGCCAGCAGCCCCAGCACTAGCGGGAGCGCCTACGAGCAGTACTTC. Together with reference TRBV9 and TRBJ2-7, the CDR3 gives the full variable domain: DSGVTQTPKHLITATGQRVTLRCSPRSGDLSVYWYQQSLDQGLQFLIQYYNGEERAKGNILERFSAQQFPDLHSELNLSSLELGDSALYFCASSPSTSGSAYEQYFGPGTRLTVT.

The rearrangement joins TRBV30 to TRBJ2-7, with D maybe TRBD1 (6 bases). This CDR3 has 12 residues. Trimming took off 5 bases at V and 3 bases at J, with 11 bases between the two ends. Germline V gene data show CDR1 as GTSNPN and CDR2 as SVGIG (reference sequence). The CDR3 DNA sequence: TGTGCCTGGGGCCCGGACAGCTACGAGCAGTACTTC. It specifies CAWGPDSYEQYF.

The chain joins TRBV6-1 to TRBJ2-7; 7 bases line up with TRBD2. The CDR3 is made up of 14 amino acids. Germline V CDR1 and CDR2: MNHNS, SASEGT. V was pared by 8 bases and J by 0 bases, with 7 bases of the junction left unmatched. DNA for the CDR3: TGTGCCAGCGTTATAGGCGGGAGCTCCTACGAGCAGTACTTC. Its protein is CASVIGGSSYEQYF.

The rearrangement uses TRBV15 and TRBJ2-7, with 8 bases that match TRBD1. This CDR3 comprises 17 residues. The V and J ends lost 1 base and 7 bases, in that order; junction bases with no gene match: 15. CDR1 is LNHNV, CDR2 YYDKDF, per germline (reference sequence). In DNA form, the CDR3 reads TGTGCCACCAGCAGAGGAATCGGGACAGGCCCCTCAAGGGAGCAGTACTTC. The encoded protein is CATSRGIGTGPSREQYF.

The rearrangement uses TRBV7-2 and TRBJ2-3; D is possibly TRBD2 (7 bases). Trimming removed 3 bases at V and 4 bases at J, with 11 bases between. The CDR3 covers 14 residues. From germline, CDR1 is SGHTA and CDR2 FQGNSA. DNA for the CDR3: TGTGCCAGCAGCTTGGGGGGGCAGGCAGATACGCAGTATTTT. This codes for CASSLGGQADTQYF.

The chain is built from TRBV29-1 and TRBJ2-6; D call uncertain. Per germline, CDR1 SQVTM and CDR2 ANQGSEA. The CDR3 runs 14 residues. V lost 4 bases, J lost 2 bases, and 9 bases lay in between. Written as DNA, the CDR3 is TGCAGCGTTGTCAGTCCCCCTGGGGCCAACGTCCTGACTTTC. This encodes CSVVSPPGANVLTF.

The J gene is TRBJ1-1, the V gene TRBV28, with a possible D match to TRBD1 (6 bases). Trimming took off 5 bases at V and 1 base at J, with 14 bases between the two ends. Germline assignment: CDR1 MDHEN and CDR2 SYDVKM. There are 15 residues in the CDR3. In DNA, the CDR3 is TGTGCCAGCAGTCCCCGGGGGCTGGGGAACACTGAAGCTTTCTTT. Translating it yields CASSPRGLGNTEAFF. Complete variable domain (other parts from reference TRBV28 and TRBJ1-1): DVKVTQSSRYLVKRTGEKVFLECVQDMDHENMFWYRQDPGLGLRLIYFSYDVKMKEKGDIPEGYSVSREKKERFSLILESASTNQTSMYLCASSPRGLGNTEAFFGQGTRLTVV.

The chain carries TRBV5-1 and TRBJ1-1, with 9 nucleotides matching TRBD1. The CDR3 extends over 15 amino acids. The germline CDR1 and CDR2 sequences are SGHRS and YFSETQ. J gave up 1 base and V 1 base, and 2 bases lay outside the gene matches. The CDR3 loop is CASSLRGQGNTEAFF. CDR3 DNA: TGCGCCAGCAGCTTGAGGGGACAGGGGAACACTGAAGCTTTCTTT.

The chain carries TRBV5-6 and TRBJ2-1, with D possibly called TRBD1 or TRBD2 (5 bases each). The CDR3 runs to 14 residues. Germline assignment: CDR1 SGHDT and CDR2 YYEEEE. V dropped 6 bases and J dropped 6 bases, with 16 bases sitting between them. The CDR3 bases are TGTGCCAGCACCCCGTCAGGGAGCTTCAATGAGCAGTTCTTC. Its translation: CASTPSGSFNEQFF.

The CDR3 loop reads CASSYLRNPPQETQYF. The CDR3 nucleotides are TGTGCCAGCAGCTACCTCCGAAATCCTCCTCAAGAGACCCAGTACTTC. The chain is built from TRBV13 and TRBJ2-5; D unresolved. Trimming removed 4 bases from V and 2 bases from J, with 17 bases in between. Germline-derived CDR1 and CDR2 are PRHDT and FYEKMQ (reference sequence). The CDR3 has 16 amino acids.

The chain combines TRBV2 with TRBJ1-2, with 7 bases identical to TRBD1. CDR1 is SNHLY and CDR2 is FYNNEI in the germline V gene. The CDR3 has 14 residues. With V trimmed by 3 bases and J by 4 bases, 5 bases remained unmatched. DNA of the CDR3: TGTGCCAGCAGTGAGACAGGGCCATCCTATGGCTACACCTTC. It codes for CASSETGPSYGYTF.